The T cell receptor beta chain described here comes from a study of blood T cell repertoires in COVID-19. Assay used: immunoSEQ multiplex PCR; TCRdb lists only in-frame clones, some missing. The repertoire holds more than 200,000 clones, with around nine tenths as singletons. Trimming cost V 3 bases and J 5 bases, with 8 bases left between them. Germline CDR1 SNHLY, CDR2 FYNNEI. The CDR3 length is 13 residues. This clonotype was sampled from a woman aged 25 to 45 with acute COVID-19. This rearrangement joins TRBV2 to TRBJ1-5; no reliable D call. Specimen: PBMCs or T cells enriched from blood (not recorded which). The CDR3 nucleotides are TGTGCCAGCAGTGATTTTAGAGATCAGCCCCAGCATTTT. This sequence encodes CASSDFRDQPQHF.